One T cell receptor (beta chain) is described in this entry. The use of a sample-barcoded 5' primer and a J-beta primer mix characterized a second PCR of about 6 to 11 cycles. TCRdb processed the 5' RACE reads anew with MiXCR; each CDR3 protein has one entry. Counted here are approximately 1,100,000 distinct CDR3 sequences, 35% to 55% occurring once; the ten biggest clones make up 15% to 20%. CDR3 length equals 13 residues. Germline values: CDR1 KGHDR, CDR2 SFDVKD. V lost 1 base, J lost 9 bases, and 9 bases lay in between. The data stem from a study of blood T cells in healthy people across ages. The TCR originated in a woman aged 55-69 years in good health. The chain employs TRBV24-1 and TRBJ2-1; weak D call: TRBD1 (5 bases). What was sequenced was blood. The CDR3 loop reads CATSDFGRGEQFF. The CDR3 nucleotides are TGTGCCACCAGTGATTTTGGAAGGGGTGAGCAGTTCTTC.